Listed below are T cell receptor beta chains from one sample, sequenced in a study of monozygotic twins with cystic fibrosis. Clones were read by immunoSEQ multiplex PCR, and TCRdb kept only the in-frame ones, dropping some. The sample shows 25,000 to 40,000 clones, about 96% of them seen only once. The sequenced sample was blood. Receptors were obtained from a girl aged 2-10 years with cystic fibrosis. Both conserved end residues are part of each CDR3. D genes are given only for firm matches.

V gene: TRBV6-5
J gene: TRBJ1-1
CDR3 length: 14
D gene: .
CDR3 protein: CASSYSPMNTEAFF
CDR3 DNA: TGTGCCAGCAGTTATTCCCCGATGAACACTGAAGCTTTCTTT

V gene: TRBV4-1
J gene: TRBJ1-5
CDR3 length: 16
D gene: TRBD1
CDR3 protein: CASSRWTGDSNQPQHF
CDR3 DNA: TGCGCCAGCAGCCGATGGACAGGGGATAGCAATCAGCCCCAGCATTTT

V gene: TRBV2
J gene: TRBJ2-3
CDR3 length: 15
D gene: .
CDR3 protein: CASSAGTVSTDTQYF
CDR3 DNA: TGTGCCAGCAGTGCTGGGACGGTGAGCACAGATACGCAGTATTTT

V gene: TRBV4-2
J gene: TRBJ2-1
CDR3 length: 18
D gene: TRBD2
CDR3 protein: CASSQDGGASGRWDEQFF
CDR3 DNA: TGTGCCAGCAGCCAAGATGGGGGGGCTAGCGGGAGATGGGATGAGCAGTTCTTC

V gene: TRBV7-2
J gene: TRBJ1-5
CDR3 length: 18
D gene: .
CDR3 protein: CASSLGLFRGKSNQPQHF
CDR3 DNA: TGTGCCAGCAGCTTAGGGCTTTTTCGGGGGAAGAGCAATCAGCCCCAGCATTTT

V gene: TRBV7-2
J gene: TRBJ1-3
CDR3 length: 18
D gene: .
CDR3 protein: CASSLAYRGAASGNTIYF
CDR3 DNA: TGTGCCAGCAGCTTAGCATATCGGGGCGCTGCGTCAGGAAACACCATATATTTT

V gene: TRBV11-3
J gene: TRBJ2-2
CDR3 length: 16
D gene: TRBD1
CDR3 protein: CASSLDGQGRSGELFF
CDR3 DNA: TGTGCCAGCAGCTTGGATGGACAGGGGAGGTCCGGGGAGCTGTTTTTT

V gene: TRBV5-4
J gene: TRBJ2-1
CDR3 length: 13
D gene: .
CDR3 protein: CASSLVGIDEQFF
CDR3 DNA: TGTGCCAGCAGCTTGGTGGGTATCGATGAGCAGTTCTTC

V gene: TRBV29-1
J gene: TRBJ2-3
CDR3 length: 12
D gene: .
CDR3 protein: CSVLIQGDTQYF
CDR3 DNA: TGCAGCGTCTTAATTCAAGGAGATACGCAGTATTTT

V gene: TRBV2
J gene: TRBJ1-5
CDR3 length: 15
D gene: .
CDR3 protein: CASRRLGYGNQPQHF
CDR3 DNA: TGTGCCAGCAGGCGGTTGGGGTACGGCAATCAGCCCCAGCATTTT

V gene: TRBV15
J gene: TRBJ2-6
CDR3 length: 18
D gene: TRBD1
CDR3 protein: CATSRGGTVHSGANVLTF
CDR3 DNA: TGTGCCACCAGCAGAGGGGGGACAGTACACTCTGGGGCCAACGTCCTGACTTTC

V gene: TRBV30
J gene: TRBJ1-1
CDR3 length: 14
D gene: .
CDR3 protein: CAWSVGASNTEAFF
CDR3 DNA: TGTGCCTGGAGTGTCGGGGCATCTAACACTGAAGCTTTCTTT